This T cell receptor (beta chain) originates from a study of T-cell memory formation after mild COVID-19. Study summary: Clusters were largely donor specific.

The CDR3 consists of 18 residues. Germline V CDR1 and CDR2: SEHNR, FQNEAQ (reference sequence). Trimming cost V 1 base and J 6 bases, with 23 bases left between them. This clonotype showed up just a few times. As yet, its antigen is unknown. Study-wide points: The CD4+ clones that contracted clustered mainly within CM and EM, and the CD8+ clones concentrated in EMRA. Clones shrinking from day 15 to 85 showed even CD4/CD8 mixes; later expanders tilted CD4+.

Using constant-segment primers, 5'RACE produced TCR alpha and TCR beta cDNA libraries carrying sample barcodes and UMIs. From the 5' RACE reads, TCRdb called clonotypes with MiXCR, one entry per CDR3 protein. This repertoire shows under 450,000 distinct CDR3 sequences, 14% found once; its top ten account for approximately 20%. The TCR originated in a young man who had mild COVID-19 (a few samples of this study predate the infection). Cell type and time point are not known. Source material: PBMCs or a T cell subset sorted from them (not recorded which). The genes are TRBV7-9 and TRBJ2-3, with TRBD2 as a possible D gene (5 bases). The CDR3 sequence: CASSLGVGGGPAADTQYF. The CDR3 DNA sequence: TGTGCCAGCAGCTTAGGAGTTGGTGGCGGGCCTGCGGCGGATACGCAGTATTTT.